Below, 20 T cell receptor beta chains from the same sample are listed, as sequenced in a study of blood T cells in healthy people across ages. Combining a sample-barcoded 5' primer with a J-beta primer mix, a second PCR ran for 7 to 11 cycles. TCRdb re-analysed the 5' RACE reads in MiXCR, keeping a single row per CDR3 protein. The sample lists over a million distinct CDR3 sequences, 35% to 55% occurring once. The sample was blood. These receptors all come from a woman aged 55-75 years in good health.

The chain employs TRBV6-5 and TRBJ2-3, with 7 bases that match TRBD2. The CDR3 totals 15 residues. Germline loops: CDR1 MNHEY, CDR2 SVGAGI. The V and J ends lost 6 bases and 2 bases, in that order; junction bases with no gene match: 8. Here the CDR3 reads CASRGIGGFTDTQYF. In DNA form, the CDR3 reads TGTGCCAGCAGAGGGATCGGGGGGTTCACAGATACGCAGTATTTT.

Concerning this clonotype: An end of the junction differs from the germline gene, which may be a read error. The CDR3, as DNA: TGTGCCGGCAGGCCACCGGGACAGGGGCTAAATGAGCAGTTCTTC. Residues: CAGRPPGQGLNEQFF. The rearrangement links TRBV28 to TRBJ2-1; 10 bases line up with TRBD1. Germline CDR1 reads MDHEN; CDR2 reads SYDVKM. The CDR3 runs to 15 residues. The variable domain in full, with the rest retrieved from reference TRBV28 and TRBJ2-1, is DVKVTQSSRYLVKRTGEKVFLECVQDMDHENMFWYRQDPGLGLRLIYFSYDVKMKEKGDIPEGYSVSREKKERFSLILESASTNQTSMYLCAGRPPGQGLNEQFFGPGTRLTVL.

This clonotype showed up just a few times. The rearrangement links TRBV19 to TRBJ2-1; the D gene is possibly TRBD2 (5 bases). The CDR3 is made up of 11 amino acids. Trimming took 3 bases from V and 10 from J, leaving 7 bases between them. Germline V gene lookup returns CDR1 LNHDA and CDR2 SQIVND (reference sequence). The CDR3 DNA is TGTGCCAGTAGTATCCCGGGGGAGCAGTTCTTC. This encodes CASSIPGEQFF.

This chain joins TRBV20-1 and TRBJ2-3, with D possibly matching TRBD2 (5 bases). Germline CDR1 and CDR2: DFQATT and SNEGSKA (reference sequence). The CDR3 has 16 amino acids. Trimming shortened V by 3 bases and J by 0 bases, and 16 bases separated the two germline ends. CDR3 residues: CSASGERVPSTDTQYF. Written as DNA, the CDR3 is TGCAGTGCTAGTGGGGAGAGGGTTCCTAGCACAGATACGCAGTATTTT.

The chain is built from TRBV11-1 and TRBJ2-5; TRBD1 agrees at 9 bases. The CDR3 has 15 residues. V gave up 5 bases and J gave up 11 bases; unmatched junction bases: 15. Germline V gene lookup returns CDR1 SGHAT and CDR2 FQDESV (reference sequence). The CDR3 spells CASSLLWDRAGEQYF. In DNA form, the CDR3 reads TGTGCCAGCAGCCTCCTTTGGGACAGGGCGGGGGAGCAGTACTTC.

This clonotype was observed a handful of times. V usage is TRBV11-2 and J usage is TRBJ2-6, with D maybe TRBD2 (6 bases). With 5 bases removed from V and 0 bases from J, the gap between germline ends came to 20 bases. The CDR3 spans 19 residues. Germline V gives CDR1 SGHAT, CDR2 FQNNGV. This chain's CDR3 is CASSPVEGGRSSGANVLTF. CDR3 bases: TGTGCCAGCAGCCCAGTGGAGGGAGGTCGCAGCTCTGGGGCCAACGTCCTGACTTTC.

This sequence joins TRBV25-1 and TRBJ2-1; 14 positions match TRBD2. Germline loops: CDR1 MGHDK, CDR2 SYGVNS. The CDR3 is made up of 14 amino acids. V was clipped by 6 bases and J by 10 bases; unmatched bases: 5. The CDR3 bases are TGTGCCAGCAGCGGGACTAGCGGGGGTAGAGAGCAGTTCTTC. Its protein product is CASSGTSGGREQFF.

This clonotype was counted once. The chain uses TRBV20-1 and TRBJ2-3, with TRBD2 matching 7 bases. Germline V gene lookup returns CDR1 DFQATT and CDR2 SNEGSKA (reference sequence). The J segment lost 11 bases and the V segment lost 3 bases, leaving 11 bases of the junction unmatched. CDR3 length: 13 amino acids. The CDR3 reads CSARSGLVGMQYF. In nucleotides, the CDR3 is TGCAGTGCTAGGTCTGGACTAGTTGGCATGCAGTATTTT.

The V and J genes are TRBV18 and TRBJ1-1; no firm D call. V was cut by 3 bases and J by 0 bases, with 8 bases left in between. This CDR3 has 14 amino acids. Germline V lookup: CDR1 KGHSH, CDR2 LQKENI. In DNA form, the CDR3 reads TGTGCCAGCTCACCCCCAACTTTGAACACTGAAGCTTTCTTT. It encodes CASSPPTLNTEAFF. The full variable domain, its missing parts supplied by reference TRBV18 and TRBJ1-1, is NAGVMQNPRHLVRRRGQEARLRCSPMKGHSHVYWYRQLPEEGLKFMVYLQKENIIDESGMPKERFSAEFPKEGPSILRIQQVVRGDSAAYFCASSPPTLNTEAFFGQGTRLTVV.

This chain uses TRBV28 with TRBJ2-3; TRBD1 might be the D (6 bases). The CDR3 has 16 amino acids. V lost 6 bases, J lost 5 bases, and 21 bases lay in between. Germline V lookup: CDR1 MDHEN, CDR2 SYDVKM. The CDR3 sequence: CASSLPWGKGVDTQYF. The CDR3, as DNA: TGTGCCAGCAGCCTACCTTGGGGGAAGGGGGTAGATACGCAGTATTTT.

This clonotype has only a few counts. The rearrangement uses TRBV9 and TRBJ1-2; D unclear. This CDR3 is 14 amino acids long. Trimming took 4 bases from V and 0 from J, leaving 10 bases between them. Per the germline V gene, CDR1 is SGDLS and CDR2 is YYNGEE. The CDR3 sequence: CASSRPFANYGYTF. As DNA, the CDR3 is TGTGCCAGCAGCCGACCTTTTGCTAACTATGGCTACACCTTC.

This clonotype was observed a handful of times. The DNA for the CDR3 is TGTGCCAGCAAAACACAGGAGGAGGGCTACACCTTC. Translating gives CASKTQEEGYTF. The rearrangement joins TRBV12-3 or TRBV12-4 to TRBJ1-2; tentative D call: TRBD1 (5 bases). This CDR3 has 12 amino acids. Trimming cost V 7 bases and J 8 bases, with 14 bases left between them.

CDR3 in DNA: TGCGCCAGCAGCCCCGAGCCTAGCGGGATGGGAGAGACCCAGTACTTC. Translated, it gives CASSPEPSGMGETQYF. The chain employs TRBV4-3 and TRBJ2-7; TRBD2 aligns across 9 bases. The J call may not be correct, given that the DNA end is closer to TRBJ2-5. The germline V gene has CDR1 LGHNA and CDR2 YSLEER. The CDR3 totals 16 residues.

This clonotype showed up just a few times. The chain has TRBV12-3 or TRBV12-4 and TRBJ1-1, with TRBD1 matching 7 bases. The junction had 10 bases not matched to a gene; V was cut back by 2 bases and J by 4 bases. The CDR3 has 16 amino acids. CDR3 sequence (DNA): TGTGCCAGCAGTTTACAGGTCGGGCCAGGGGGCACTGAAGCTTTCTTT. This sequence encodes CASSLQVGPGGTEAFF.

This chain joins TRBV27 and TRBJ2-4; D gene unclear. This CDR3 has 17 amino acids. Germline assignment: CDR1 MNHEY and CDR2 SMNVEV (reference sequence). Trimming shortened V by 0 bases and J by 2 bases, and 14 bases separated the two germline ends. The CDR3 loop is CASSLSGRAQTKNIQYF. In DNA form, the CDR3 reads TGTGCCAGCAGTTTATCCGGCCGAGCCCAGACCAAAAACATTCAGTACTTC.

The J gene is TRBJ2-1, the V gene TRBV4-2, with TRBD2 identical over 8 bases. Losses at the gene ends were 0 bases for V and 7 bases for J; bases not matched to a gene: 5. Germline V gives CDR1 LGHNA, CDR2 YNFKEQ. CDR3 size: 15 residues. CDR3 region: CASSQEGTSQNEQFF. The CDR3 DNA reads as TGTGCCAGCAGCCAAGAGGGGACTAGTCAGAATGAGCAGTTCTTC.

This clonotype has only a few counts. V gene TRBV7-9 combines with J gene TRBJ2-5, with D unresolved. This CDR3 spans 13 amino acids. V was cut by 7 bases and J by 3 bases, with 12 bases left in between. Germline V gene lookup returns CDR1 SEHNR and CDR2 FQNEAQ (reference sequence). CDR3 nucleotide sequence: TGTGCCAGCAACCTCGAAACTGAAGAGACCCAGTACTTC. Translated: CASNLETEETQYF.

Concerning this clonotype: With a much larger clone just one base away, this may be a read error. The chain recombines TRBV6-6 with TRBJ2-5; unclear D gene. CDR1 is MNHNY, CDR2 SVGAGI, per germline (reference sequence). This CDR3 has 12 residues. The CDR3 spells CASREYQETQNF. Written as DNA, the CDR3 is TGTGCCAGCAGAGAGTACCAAGAGACCCAGAACTTC.

Comment on this clonotype: A much larger clone differs by one base, so this may be a read error. The chain combines TRBV2 with TRBJ2-4, with D possibly called TRBD1 or TRBD2 (5 bases each). The J call is uncertain, as TRBJ2-7 better fits the DNA end. The CDR3 covers 13 residues. CDR1 and CDR2 (germline): SNHLY, FYNNEI. The chain's CDR3 is CANKGLAAYEQYF. The CDR3 coding sequence is TGTGCCAACAAGGGGCTAGCAGCCTACGAGCAGTACTTC.

This clonotype occurred a few times. The V and J genes are TRBV27 and TRBJ2-3; D remains ambiguous. The CDR3 sequence is 16 residues long. Germline V lookup: CDR1 MNHEY, CDR2 SMNVEV (reference sequence). Trimming took 2 bases from V and 0 from J, leaving 12 bases between them. The CDR3 spells CASSLSYPESTDTQYF. CDR3 DNA sequence: TGTGCCAGCAGTTTAAGCTACCCTGAGAGCACAGATACGCAGTATTTT.